A selection of T cell receptor beta chains follows, all from one sample in a study of blood T cell repertoires in COVID-19. The table came from immunoSEQ multiplex PCR; TCRdb's copy has only in-frame clones and leaves some out. Here the sample spans 100,000 to 150,000 clones, roughly 86% being singletons. Sequences were obtained from peripheral blood. The receptors stem from a woman aged 70-85 years with COVID-19, enrolled during active disease. The CDR3 runs from the conserved cysteine through the conserved F or W.

J | V | CDR3
TRBJ2-2 | TRBV18 | CASSPTTGYTGELFF
TRBJ2-7 | TRBV10-3 | CAISEFRDRAYEQYF
TRBJ2-3 | TRBV7-2 | CASSQEVQAGGRHTQYF
TRBJ1-5 | TRBV4-1 | CASSQDREGQPQHF
TRBJ1-3 | TRBV2 | CASSPGVSGNTIYF
TRBJ2-6 | TRBV18 | CASSPVMRASGANVLTF
TRBJ1-1 | TRBV9 | CASSSGQGKSRANTEAFF
TRBJ1-1 | TRBV12-5 | CASGLVPTGGGTEAFF
TRBJ1-2 | TRBV15 | CATSREGATYGYTF
TRBJ1-4 | TRBV10-3 | CAISESDRRNEKLFF
TRBJ1-3 | TRBV3-1/TRBV3-2 | CASSLGTFSGNTIYF
TRBJ1-5 | TRBV7-2 | CASSLVTGTLNQPQHF
TRBJ2-7 | TRBV9 | CASSVGGVNTYEQYF
TRBJ2-7 | TRBV28 | CASTGTGESSYEQYF
TRBJ2-3 | TRBV29-1 | CSVDTSGGADTQYF
TRBJ1-1 | TRBV7-2 | CASSFAGGAEAFF
TRBJ2-2 | TRBV28 | CASNLQGAGELFF
TRBJ2-1 | TRBV11-2 | CASSLGRGNEQFF
TRBJ2-5 | TRBV3-1/TRBV3-2 | CASSLRGAGGGETQYF
TRBJ2-1 | TRBV27 | CASSSNREQGSYNEQFF
TRBJ1-1 | TRBV19 | CASSFSRDRVPEAFF
TRBJ2-2 | TRBV7-9 | CASSDPGTYTGELFF
TRBJ2-3 | TRBV27 | CASSPLSGGPPSTDTQYF
TRBJ2-4 | TRBV19 | CASSVPIIGGEDKAKNIQYF
TRBJ1-5 | TRBV19 | CASSIGVFSNQPQHF
TRBJ1-5 | TRBV3-1/TRBV3-2 | CASSQDGGQGNQPQHF
TRBJ2-2 | TRBV7-2 | CASSPTGENTGELFF
TRBJ2-1 | TRBV7-3 | CASSSGLAPHNEQFF
TRBJ2-5 | TRBV5-1 | CASSFLAGVGETQYF
TRBJ2-5 | TRBV5-1 | CASSFKETQYF
TRBJ2-1 | TRBV7-3 | CASSLSLGGTEQFF
TRBJ1-5 | TRBV5-8 | CASSSLNQPQHF
TRBJ1-4 | TRBV6-4 | CASSDSLAQGEKLFF
TRBJ1-5 | TRBV6-5 | CASSLGQETNQPQHF
TRBJ2-5 | TRBV7-3 | CASSPESGETQYF
TRBJ2-2 | TRBV3-1/TRBV3-2 | CASSQDRQARANTGELFF
TRBJ2-3 | TRBV3-1/TRBV3-2 | CASSPRWGLAPDTQYF
TRBJ2-2 | TRBV9 | CATSGTTSGELFF
TRBJ2-3 | TRBV28 | CASRPDRTNTDTQYF
TRBJ1-1 | TRBV27 | CASSPLLRGPTEAFF
TRBJ2-6 | TRBV30 | CAWSRGTGANVLTF
TRBJ1-6 | TRBV7-3 | CASSRDRNSPLHF
TRBJ2-1 | TRBV11-2 | CASSLGGNRGYNEQFF
TRBJ1-6 | TRBV6-5 | CASRRGYNSPLHF
TRBJ1-2 | TRBV3-1/TRBV3-2 | CASRPAGGHYGYTF
TRBJ2-1 | TRBV27 | CASSLGTNPFNEQFF
TRBJ2-7 | TRBV28 | CATGTGPYEQYF
TRBJ2-2 | TRBV11-3 | CASSLEGRSNTGELFF
TRBJ1-2 | TRBV3-1/TRBV3-2 | CASSQAGAYGYTF
TRBJ1-1 | TRBV15 | CATSSPPGQGGGNTEAFF
TRBJ1-6 | TRBV30 | CAWVRQGGVNSPLHF
TRBJ2-5 | TRBV28 | CASSLLSGQFSLLETQYF
TRBJ2-3 | TRBV12-1 | CASSYSAGGPSDTQYF
TRBJ2-2 | TRBV5-1 | CASRKTSENTGELFF
TRBJ2-1 | TRBV4-2 | CASSQGGQNFNEQFF
TRBJ2-7 | TRBV7-8 | CASSLRVGGGEQYF
TRBJ2-2 | TRBV15 | CATSRDATGSGELFF
TRBJ2-5 | TRBV5-1 | CASGSISQSETQYF
TRBJ2-1 | TRBV7-3 | CASSVASINEQFF
TRBJ1-6 | TRBV7-8 | CASSPQIDSPLHF